These T cell receptor beta chains were read from a single sample in a study of T-cell reconstitution after alpha-beta-depleted transplantation in children. TCRdb independently ran MiXCR on the PCR reads; one entry per CDR3 protein. The table has 750,000 to 950,000 distinct CDR3 sequences, about 15% seen once. This sample comprised PBMCs, mostly from graft donor cells, obtained 360 days after TCRalphabeta/CD19-depleted stem cell transplant. The origin of the receptors is a male patient between 5 and 17 years old who had a stem cell transplant for acute lymphoblastic leukemia, so the T cells may come from the graft donor. Both conserved end residues are part of each CDR3. D genes are given only for firm matches. Clone size is given for some rows only: seen once, a few or many times, or a class if the clone is expanded.

clone_size,d_call,v_call,j_call,cdr3_nt,cdr3_aa
few,TRBD1,TRBV2,TRBJ2-7,TGTGCCAGCAGTGACCCTTACAGGGGGACAAGCTCCTACGAGCAGTACTTC,CASSDPYRGTSSYEQYF
NA,NA,TRBV11-2,TRBJ2-4,TGTGCCAGCAGCTTACTCGGCGGGATCTTTCAGGGGGGAAACATTCAGTACTTC,CASSLLGGIFQGGNIQYF
NA,TRBD2,TRBV7-9,TRBJ2-2,TGTGCCAGCAGCCGCGGGGTAGCGGGATCCGGGGAGCTGTTTTTT,CASSRGVAGSGELFF
once,NA,TRBV7-9,TRBJ2-7,TGTGCCAGCAGCTTAGCGGTCCGGGGGCGCTTCCACGAGCAGTACTTC,CASSLAVRGRFHEQYF
NA,NA,TRBV4-1,TRBJ2-1,TGCGCCAGCAGCCAAGTTCCCCCTGGTAATGAGCAGTTCTTC,CASSQVPPGNEQFF
NA,TRBD2,TRBV5-1,TRBJ2-6,TGCGCCAGCTGTACTAGCGGCGGGGCCAACGTCCTGACTTTC,CASCTSGGANVLTF
NA,NA,TRBV18,TRBJ1-2,TGTGCCAGCTCACCACCCGGGGGCTTAGACTATGGCTACACCTTC,CASSPPGGLDYGYTF
NA,TRBD1,TRBV5-1,TRBJ1-2,TGCGCCAGCAGCTCTTCGCTCCCCGGGACAGGGATAAAGGGTGGCTACACCTTC,CASSSSLPGTGIKGGYTF
NA,NA,TRBV12-3/TRBV12-4,TRBJ1-5,TGTGCCAGCAGCCCAGGTGGGGGACTGCAGCCCCAGCATTTT,CASSPGGGLQPQHF
few,TRBD2,TRBV18,TRBJ2-7,TGTGCCAGCTCACCGCCGGGACTAGCGGGAGGGCCGAAGGGTTACGAGCAGTACTTC,CASSPPGLAGGPKGYEQYF
NA,NA,TRBV6-5,TRBJ2-4,TGTGCCAGCAGCTTAAGTTTCAGGCTAGCCAAAAACATTCAGTACTTC,CASSLSFRLAKNIQYF
few,TRBD1,TRBV15,TRBJ1-6,TGTGCCACCAGCAGAGTCGGACAGGGGGGTGATTCACCCCTCCACTTT,CATSRVGQGGDSPLHF
many,NA,TRBV28,TRBJ2-1,TGTGCCAGCAGCCCCCAAGGGCGGGTCTGGCAGTTCTTC,CASSPQGRVWQFF
few,NA,TRBV7-9,TRBJ1-1,TGTGCCAGCAGCTTACTGCCGGAGAACACTGAAGCTTTCTTT,CASSLLPENTEAFF
few,NA,TRBV6-5,TRBJ2-5,TGTGCCAGCAGTTACCTGCCCGGGACGAAATGGGAGACCCAGTACTTC,CASSYLPGTKWETQYF
few,NA,TRBV5-1,TRBJ2-2,TGCGCCAGCAGCTTGGATCCAGGGCCGAACACCGGGGAGCTGTTTTTT,CASSLDPGPNTGELFF
NA,TRBD2,TRBV12-3/TRBV12-4,TRBJ2-1,TGTGCCAGCATACTAGCGGGAGGACGGGATGAGCAGTTCTTC,CASILAGGRDEQFF
NA,TRBD2,TRBV7-9,TRBJ2-1,TGTGCCAGCACTTTGGGGCGGGAGGTTGGATCCTACAATGAGCAGTTCTTC,CASTLGREVGSYNEQFF
few,NA,TRBV5-1,TRBJ2-3,TGCGCCAGCAGCTTGAGGTCTGCTAGCACAGATACGCAGTATTTT,CASSLRSASTDTQYF
NA,NA,TRBV14,TRBJ2-7,TGTGCCAGCAGTCGCGCGGGGCTGAGCTCCTACGAGCAGTACTTC,CASSRAGLSSYEQYF
few,NA,TRBV20-1,TRBJ2-3,TGCAGTGCTAGAGCCGTGAGGCGGGTAACAGATACGCAGTATTTT,CSARAVRRVTDTQYF
few,TRBD2,TRBV3-1,TRBJ2-7,TGTGCCAGCAGCCAAGTCCTAGCGGGAGGATTGCTCGAGCAGTACTTC,CASSQVLAGGLLEQYF
once,TRBD1,TRBV5-1,TRBJ2-7,TGCGCCAGCAGCACCAGACAGGGACACTACGAGCAGTACTTC,CASSTRQGHYEQYF
many,TRBD2,TRBV6-2/TRBV6-3,TRBJ2-7,TGTGCCAGCAGTTTTTCAGCGGGAGTCGACGAGCAGTACTTC,CASSFSAGVDEQYF
NA,NA,TRBV4-1,TRBJ1-3,TGCGCCAGCAGCGATACAGGTATTTCTGGAAACACCATATATTTT,CASSDTGISGNTIYF
NA,NA,TRBV15,TRBJ2-1,TGTGCCACCAGCAGACATGTAGGGAGTGCCGTGGCCAATGAGCAGTTCTTC,CATSRHVGSAVANEQFF
NA,TRBD2,TRBV11-1,TRBJ2-4,TGTGCCAGCATCCCCGGGAGGGACCGACTAGCCAAAAACATTCAGTACTTC,CASIPGRDRLAKNIQYF
many,NA,TRBV10-3,TRBJ2-7,TGTGCCATCAAAATCCGGGACACCCACTACGAGCAGTACTTC,CAIKIRDTHYEQYF
NA,NA,TRBV6-1,TRBJ2-5,TGTGCCAGCAATTTATTCCAAGAGACCCAGTACTTC,CASNLFQETQYF
NA,NA,TRBV2,TRBJ2-1,TGTGCCAGCAGTGAAAGGGGCGGGATTGGGGGTGAGCAGTTCTTC,CASSERGGIGGEQFF
NA,NA,TRBV7-9,TRBJ1-2,TGTGCCAGCAGCTTAAGGATTTCGGCAGGGGCCACCTTC,CASSLRISAGATF
NA,NA,TRBV5-1,TRBJ1-6,TGCGCCAGCAGCTTGGACCCAGCCCAGGGGACCCTCCACTTT,CASSLDPAQGTLHF
many,TRBD1,TRBV4-1,TRBJ2-2,TGCGCCAGCAGCCTAACACCGGGGACAGCGAACACCGGGGAGCTGTTTTTT,CASSLTPGTANTGELFF
few,NA,TRBV5-1,TRBJ2-1,TGCGCCAGCAGCTTGGTCGACTATGAGCAGTTCTTC,CASSLVDYEQFF
many,NA,TRBV12-3/TRBV12-4,TRBJ1-2,TGTGCCAGCACCTTCCGCACTTTGCCCTTCCTAGGCTACACCTTC,CASTFRTLPFLGYTF
many,NA,TRBV7-6,TRBJ1-1,TGTGCCAGCAGCTTATTTTCCGGGGCGGCGAGTGCTTTCTTT,CASSLFSGAASAFF